This T cell receptor (beta chain) was retrieved from a study of blood T cell repertoires in COVID-19. Overall study context: Sample material is recorded as cDNA or gDNA derived from T cells, B-cell-depleted T cells, or PBMCs.

Source study methods: Estimation of nucleated cell counts relied on the amplification of reference gene primers. Assay used: immunoSEQ multiplex PCR; TCRdb lists only in-frame clones, some missing. V and J calls and clone size are those listed in that table; D and trimming were worked out from the DNA. The sample has approximately 220,000 clones, around 84% seen once. The CDR3 has 13 residues. Deletions cut 3 bases from V and 2 bases from J, with 5 bases between. The receptor was derived from an older woman who had recovered from COVID-19. The V call is TRBV12-3 or TRBV12-4, the J call TRBJ2-1; D is undetermined. The specimen was peripheral blood. CDR3: CASSLVAYNEQFF. The CDR3 DNA follows: TGTGCCAGCAGTTTGGTAGCCTACAATGAGCAGTTCTTC.